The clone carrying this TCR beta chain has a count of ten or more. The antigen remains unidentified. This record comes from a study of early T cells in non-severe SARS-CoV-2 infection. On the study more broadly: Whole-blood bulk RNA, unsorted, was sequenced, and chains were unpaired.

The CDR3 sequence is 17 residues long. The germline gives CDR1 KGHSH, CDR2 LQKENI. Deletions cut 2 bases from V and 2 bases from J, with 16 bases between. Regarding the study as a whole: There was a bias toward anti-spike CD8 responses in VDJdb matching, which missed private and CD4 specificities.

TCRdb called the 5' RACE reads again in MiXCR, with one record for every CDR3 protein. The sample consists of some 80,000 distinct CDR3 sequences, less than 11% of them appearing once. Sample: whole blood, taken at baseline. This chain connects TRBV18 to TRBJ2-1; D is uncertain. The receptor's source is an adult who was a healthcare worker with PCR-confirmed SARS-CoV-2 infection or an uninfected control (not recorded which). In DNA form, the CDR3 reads TGTGCCAGCTCACCAAGGGCGCCAGCCCCGACCTACAATGAGCAGTTCTTC. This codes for CASSPRAPAPTYNEQFF.